The rows below give T cell receptor beta chains drawn from one sample of a study of T cell responses to AZD1222 COVID-19 vaccine. Assay: immunoSEQ multiplex PCR; the TCRdb copy retains only in-frame clones and omits some. The sample records 150,000 to 200,000 clones, approximately 92% being singletons. The sequences come from peripheral blood, collected on day 0 of AZD1222 vaccination. The origin of the receptors is an adult in good health. CDR3s include the opening cysteine and the closing phenylalanine or tryptophan. A D gene is named only where the DNA matches it firmly. Some rows have no size entry. The others give once, few or many, or a class for an expanded clone.

clone_size: once; cdr3_length: 15; d_call: NA; v_call: TRBV9; j_call: TRBJ1-1; cdr3_aa: CASSGRDRVNTEAFF; cdr3_nt: TGTGCCAGCAGCGGACGGGACCGTGTGAACACTGAAGCTTTCTTT
clone_size: once; cdr3_length: 14; d_call: NA; v_call: TRBV7-9; j_call: TRBJ2-1; cdr3_aa: CAGAGDKAYNEQFF; cdr3_nt: TGTGCCGGGGCCGGGGACAAGGCCTACAATGAGCAGTTCTTC
clone_size: NA; cdr3_length: 15; d_call: TRBD2; v_call: TRBV27; j_call: TRBJ2-1; cdr3_aa: CASSFERGWYNEQFF; cdr3_nt: TGTGCCAGCAGTTTTGAGCGGGGGTGGTACAATGAGCAGTTCTTC
clone_size: once; cdr3_length: 14; d_call: NA; v_call: TRBV2; j_call: TRBJ1-5; cdr3_aa: CASSEGRQNQPQHF; cdr3_nt: TGTGCCAGCAGTGAAGGCCGTCAAAATCAGCCCCAGCATTTT
clone_size: once; cdr3_length: 15; d_call: NA; v_call: TRBV6-5; j_call: TRBJ1-1; cdr3_aa: CASSYYGEVTTEAFF; cdr3_nt: TGTGCCAGCAGTTACTACGGGGAGGTGACCACTGAAGCTTTCTTT
clone_size: few; cdr3_length: 11; d_call: NA; v_call: TRBV20-1; j_call: TRBJ2-1; cdr3_aa: CSASPYNEQFF; cdr3_nt: TGCAGTGCTAGCCCTTACAATGAGCAGTTCTTC
clone_size: NA; cdr3_length: 16; d_call: NA; v_call: TRBV3-1/TRBV3-2; j_call: TRBJ1-6; cdr3_aa: CASSFSQRGRGSPLHF; cdr3_nt: TGTGCCAGCAGCTTCTCCCAAAGGGGGAGAGGTTCACCCCTCCACTTT
clone_size: NA; cdr3_length: 15; d_call: NA; v_call: TRBV5-1; j_call: TRBJ1-5; cdr3_aa: CASSRGGISNQPQHF; cdr3_nt: TGCGCCAGCAGTCGTGGAGGGATTAGCAATCAGCCCCAGCATTTT
clone_size: NA; cdr3_length: 15; d_call: TRBD1; v_call: TRBV6-5; j_call: TRBJ2-5; cdr3_aa: CASSYSTGGRETQYF; cdr3_nt: TGTGCCAGCAGTTACTCGACAGGGGGCCGAGAGACCCAGTACTTC
clone_size: few; cdr3_length: 15; d_call: TRBD2; v_call: TRBV6-1; j_call: TRBJ2-1; cdr3_aa: CASSESAGGPREQFF; cdr3_nt: TGTGCCAGCAGTGAATCAGCGGGAGGGCCCCGTGAGCAGTTCTTC
clone_size: NA; cdr3_length: 15; d_call: TRBD1; v_call: TRBV9; j_call: TRBJ2-3; cdr3_aa: CASSRTGGAADTQYF; cdr3_nt: TGTGCCAGCAGCCGGACAGGGGGCGCGGCAGATACGCAGTATTTT
clone_size: NA; cdr3_length: 15; d_call: NA; v_call: TRBV15; j_call: TRBJ1-4; cdr3_aa: CATSRDAGGREKLFF; cdr3_nt: TGTGCCACCAGCAGAGATGCCGGGGGTCGTGAAAAACTGTTTTTT
clone_size: NA; cdr3_length: 15; d_call: TRBD1; v_call: TRBV7-3; j_call: TRBJ1-2; cdr3_aa: CASSVTGGGVNGYTF; cdr3_nt: TGTGCCAGCAGCGTGACAGGGGGCGGGGTTAATGGCTACACCTTC
clone_size: NA; cdr3_length: 15; d_call: NA; v_call: TRBV7-3; j_call: TRBJ2-3; cdr3_aa: CASSLMGGTSDTQYF; cdr3_nt: TGTGCCAGCAGCTTAATGGGCGGGACCTCAGATACGCAGTATTTT
clone_size: NA; cdr3_length: 16; d_call: NA; v_call: TRBV9; j_call: TRBJ1-2; cdr3_aa: CASSVGYGQLNYGYTF; cdr3_nt: TGTGCCAGCAGCGTAGGTTACGGACAGCTCAACTATGGCTACACCTTC
clone_size: NA; cdr3_length: 13; d_call: NA; v_call: TRBV3-1/TRBV3-2; j_call: TRBJ1-2; cdr3_aa: CASSPRANYGYTF; cdr3_nt: TGTGCCAGCAGCCCCCGGGCCAACTATGGCTACACCTTC
clone_size: few; cdr3_length: 14; d_call: NA; v_call: TRBV2; j_call: TRBJ2-2; cdr3_aa: CASSRAPNTGELFF; cdr3_nt: TGTGCCAGCAGTAGGGCCCCGAACACCGGGGAGCTGTTTTTT
clone_size: NA; cdr3_length: 13; d_call: NA; v_call: TRBV3-1/TRBV3-2; j_call: TRBJ2-2; cdr3_aa: CASSQVNAGELFF; cdr3_nt: TGTGCCAGCAGCCAAGTAAACGCCGGGGAGCTGTTTTTT
clone_size: NA; cdr3_length: 11; d_call: NA; v_call: TRBV6-6; j_call: TRBJ1-3; cdr3_aa: CASLREDTIYF; cdr3_nt: TGTGCCAGCCTCCGGGAAGACACCATATATTTT
clone_size: many; cdr3_length: 15; d_call: NA; v_call: TRBV4-3; j_call: TRBJ1-2; cdr3_aa: CASSQDPSLMRGYTF; cdr3_nt: TGCGCCAGCAGCCAAGATCCCAGTCTCATGCGCGGCTACACCTTC
clone_size: NA; cdr3_length: 14; d_call: NA; v_call: TRBV19; j_call: TRBJ2-2; cdr3_aa: CASDTTGNTGELFF; cdr3_nt: TGTGCCAGCGATACGACAGGGAACACCGGGGAGCTGTTTTTT
clone_size: NA; cdr3_length: 13; d_call: NA; v_call: TRBV12-3/TRBV12-4; j_call: TRBJ2-1; cdr3_aa: CASSPSVSIEQFF; cdr3_nt: TGTGCCAGCAGTCCCTCGGTGTCTATCGAGCAGTTCTTC
clone_size: NA; cdr3_length: 14; d_call: NA; v_call: TRBV19; j_call: TRBJ2-2; cdr3_aa: CASRAGKGSGELFF; cdr3_nt: TGTGCCAGTAGAGCAGGGAAAGGTTCCGGGGAGCTGTTTTTT
clone_size: NA; cdr3_length: 14; d_call: NA; v_call: TRBV7-9; j_call: TRBJ2-5; cdr3_aa: CASSLLADQETQYF; cdr3_nt: TGTGCCAGCAGCTTATTGGCAGACCAAGAGACCCAGTACTTC
clone_size: NA; cdr3_length: 14; d_call: TRBD2; v_call: TRBV10-2; j_call: TRBJ2-5; cdr3_aa: CASSELAGGGTQYF; cdr3_nt: TGCGCCAGCAGTGAGCTAGCGGGAGGCGGGACCCAGTACTTC
clone_size: NA; cdr3_length: 14; d_call: TRBD1; v_call: TRBV19; j_call: TRBJ1-2; cdr3_aa: CASSIGTGLYGYTF; cdr3_nt: TGTGCCAGTAGTATCGGGACAGGGCTCTATGGCTACACCTTC
clone_size: NA; cdr3_length: 12; d_call: NA; v_call: TRBV27; j_call: TRBJ1-4; cdr3_aa: CASAGVNEKLFF; cdr3_nt: TGTGCCAGCGCAGGGGTGAATGAAAAACTGTTTTTT
clone_size: NA; cdr3_length: 14; d_call: NA; v_call: TRBV7-2; j_call: TRBJ2-1; cdr3_aa: CASSSRGAANEQFF; cdr3_nt: TGTGCCAGCAGCAGCCGGGGGGCCGCCAATGAGCAGTTCTTC
clone_size: NA; cdr3_length: 12; d_call: NA; v_call: TRBV12-5; j_call: TRBJ2-1; cdr3_aa: CASLGGDNEQFF; cdr3_nt: TGTGCCAGCCTCGGTGGGGACAATGAGCAGTTCTTC
clone_size: NA; cdr3_length: 12; d_call: NA; v_call: TRBV6-6; j_call: TRBJ2-1; cdr3_aa: CASSSRTSEQFF; cdr3_nt: TGTGCCAGCAGTTCGCGGACAAGTGAGCAGTTCTTC
clone_size: NA; cdr3_length: 13; d_call: NA; v_call: TRBV24-1; j_call: TRBJ1-2; cdr3_aa: CATSGALNYGYTF; cdr3_nt: TGTGCCACCAGTGGGGCCTTAAACTATGGCTACACCTTC
clone_size: NA; cdr3_length: 15; d_call: TRBD1; v_call: TRBV27; j_call: TRBJ1-3; cdr3_aa: CASSRAQGGGNTIYF; cdr3_nt: TGTGCCAGCAGTCGCGCACAGGGGGGTGGAAACACCATATATTTT
clone_size: NA; cdr3_length: 15; d_call: NA; v_call: TRBV28; j_call: TRBJ1-2; cdr3_aa: CASRVSGLPDYGYTF; cdr3_nt: TGTGCCAGCAGAGTCTCGGGTCTGCCGGACTATGGCTACACCTTC
clone_size: NA; cdr3_length: 15; d_call: TRBD2; v_call: TRBV6-5; j_call: TRBJ2-1; cdr3_aa: CASRLAVGSYNEQFF; cdr3_nt: TGTGCCAGCAGACTAGCGGTCGGATCCTACAATGAGCAGTTCTTC
clone_size: NA; cdr3_length: 16; d_call: TRBD2; v_call: TRBV5-4; j_call: TRBJ2-7; cdr3_aa: CASSLRLAGGPSEQYF; cdr3_nt: TGTGCCAGCAGCCTCCGACTAGCGGGGGGGCCAAGCGAGCAGTACTTC
clone_size: NA; cdr3_length: 16; d_call: TRBD2; v_call: TRBV11-2; j_call: TRBJ2-7; cdr3_aa: CASRPNSGRAQYEQYF; cdr3_nt: TGTGCCAGCAGACCGAATAGCGGGAGGGCCCAATACGAGCAGTACTTC
clone_size: NA; cdr3_length: 14; d_call: NA; v_call: TRBV7-2; j_call: TRBJ1-4; cdr3_aa: CASSLRTNNEKLFF; cdr3_nt: TGTGCCAGCAGCCTCAGGACGAATAATGAAAAACTGTTTTTT
clone_size: NA; cdr3_length: 15; d_call: NA; v_call: TRBV4-1; j_call: TRBJ2-3; cdr3_aa: CASSQDWRDTDTQYF; cdr3_nt: TGCGCCAGCAGCCAAGATTGGAGGGACACAGATACGCAGTATTTT
clone_size: NA; cdr3_length: 12; d_call: NA; v_call: TRBV27; j_call: TRBJ2-3; cdr3_aa: CASGGITNTQYF; cdr3_nt: TGTGCCAGCGGGGGGATCACGAATACGCAGTATTTT
clone_size: once; cdr3_length: 15; d_call: NA; v_call: TRBV18; j_call: TRBJ1-1; cdr3_aa: CASSPGTGMNTEAFF; cdr3_nt: TGTGCCAGCTCACCCGGGACGGGGATGAACACTGAAGCTTTCTTT
clone_size: NA; cdr3_length: 17; d_call: TRBD1; v_call: TRBV18; j_call: TRBJ2-6; cdr3_aa: CASSPPGQGSGANVLTF; cdr3_nt: TGTGCCAGCTCACCACCGGGACAGGGCTCTGGGGCCAACGTCCTGACTTTC
clone_size: NA; cdr3_length: 13; d_call: NA; v_call: TRBV7-8; j_call: TRBJ2-5; cdr3_aa: CASTFTLAETQYF; cdr3_nt: TGTGCCAGCACTTTTACTCTAGCCGAGACCCAGTACTTC
clone_size: NA; cdr3_length: 16; d_call: TRBD1; v_call: TRBV5-1; j_call: TRBJ2-2; cdr3_aa: CASSLGPGTDTGELFF; cdr3_nt: TGCGCCAGCAGCTTGGGACCAGGGACAGACACCGGGGAGCTGTTTTTT
clone_size: NA; cdr3_length: 15; d_call: TRBD2; v_call: TRBV28; j_call: TRBJ2-1; cdr3_aa: CASSSSGRSYNEQFF; cdr3_nt: TGTGCCAGCAGCTCCAGCGGGAGATCCTACAATGAGCAGTTCTTC
clone_size: NA; cdr3_length: 14; d_call: TRBD1; v_call: TRBV3-1/TRBV3-2; j_call: TRBJ1-1; cdr3_aa: CASRQGPSNTEAFF; cdr3_nt: TGTGCCAGCAGACAGGGGCCCTCGAACACTGAAGCTTTCTTT
clone_size: NA; cdr3_length: 12; d_call: NA; v_call: TRBV4-1; j_call: TRBJ1-6; cdr3_aa: CASSQGLYPLHF; cdr3_nt: TGCGCCAGCAGCCAGGGCCTTTACCCCCTCCACTTT
clone_size: NA; cdr3_length: 13; d_call: TRBD1; v_call: TRBV6-5; j_call: TRBJ2-1; cdr3_aa: CASSRDRGNEQFF; cdr3_nt: TGTGCCAGCAGTCGGGACAGGGGCAATGAGCAGTTCTTC
clone_size: NA; cdr3_length: 15; d_call: TRBD1; v_call: TRBV11-3; j_call: TRBJ2-2; cdr3_aa: CASSLAGQGTGELFF; cdr3_nt: TGTGCCAGCAGCTTAGCCGGACAGGGCACCGGGGAGCTGTTTTTT
clone_size: NA; cdr3_length: 17; d_call: NA; v_call: TRBV2; j_call: TRBJ2-5; cdr3_aa: CASSEALAGGGKETQYF; cdr3_nt: TGTGCCAGCAGTGAAGCGCTAGCAGGGGGGGGAAAAGAGACCCAGTACTTC
clone_size: NA; cdr3_length: 13; d_call: TRBD1; v_call: TRBV6-4; j_call: TRBJ1-2; cdr3_aa: CASRAGQGTGYTF; cdr3_nt: TGTGCCAGCAGGGCGGGACAGGGGACTGGCTACACCTTC
clone_size: NA; cdr3_length: 13; d_call: TRBD1; v_call: TRBV14; j_call: TRBJ1-2; cdr3_aa: CASSQTTGDGYTF; cdr3_nt: TGTGCCAGCAGCCAAACGACAGGGGACGGCTACACCTTC
clone_size: NA; cdr3_length: 16; d_call: NA; v_call: TRBV24-1; j_call: TRBJ1-5; cdr3_aa: CATSGPGHVSNQPQHF; cdr3_nt: TGTGCCACCAGTGGACCGGGACACGTAAGCAATCAGCCCCAGCATTTT
clone_size: NA; cdr3_length: 14; d_call: NA; v_call: TRBV27; j_call: TRBJ1-2; cdr3_aa: CASSDHQPGYGYTF; cdr3_nt: TGTGCCAGCAGTGACCACCAACCAGGTTATGGCTACACCTTC
clone_size: NA; cdr3_length: 16; d_call: NA; v_call: TRBV7-9; j_call: TRBJ1-3; cdr3_aa: CASSAWTKAYGNTIYF; cdr3_nt: TGTGCCAGCAGCGCCTGGACAAAAGCGTATGGAAACACCATATATTTT
clone_size: once; cdr3_length: 12; d_call: TRBD1; v_call: TRBV30; j_call: TRBJ1-1; cdr3_aa: CAWRRDSTEAFF; cdr3_nt: TGTGCCTGGAGAAGGGACAGCACTGAAGCTTTCTTT
clone_size: NA; cdr3_length: 16; d_call: NA; v_call: TRBV3-1/TRBV3-2; j_call: TRBJ2-3; cdr3_aa: CASSQEHIIITDTQYF; cdr3_nt: TGTGCCAGCAGCCAAGAACACATCATTATCACAGATACGCAGTATTTT
clone_size: NA; cdr3_length: 11; d_call: NA; v_call: TRBV12-3/TRBV12-4; j_call: TRBJ2-1; cdr3_aa: CASSWVDEQFF; cdr3_nt: TGTGCCAGCAGTTGGGTTGATGAGCAGTTCTTC
clone_size: NA; cdr3_length: 14; d_call: NA; v_call: TRBV21-1; j_call: TRBJ2-1; cdr3_aa: CATKGPSGGYEQFF; cdr3_nt: TGTGCCACCAAGGGACCTAGCGGGGGCTATGAGCAGTTCTTC
clone_size: NA; cdr3_length: 14; d_call: NA; v_call: TRBV7-9; j_call: TRBJ1-4; cdr3_aa: CASSLTGTNEKLFF; cdr3_nt: TGTGCCAGCAGCTTAACAGGGACTAATGAAAAACTGTTTTTT
clone_size: NA; cdr3_length: 15; d_call: NA; v_call: TRBV5-1; j_call: TRBJ2-1; cdr3_aa: CASSLVAESYNEQFF; cdr3_nt: TGCGCCAGCAGCTTGGTTGCGGAGTCCTACAATGAGCAGTTCTTC